This T cell receptor (beta chain) is drawn from a study of blood T cells in healthy people across ages. The study's findings and limits: There was no known CMV status for donors, so expanded clonotype changes were possibly confounded.

The V end lost 3 bases, the J end lost 8 bases, and 13 bases lay between the germline ends. Germline values: CDR1 MDHEN, CDR2 SYDVKM. The CDR3 totals 13 residues. This clonotype was observed at least ten times. The antigen remains unidentified. It was with a sample-barcoded 5' primer and a J-beta primer mix that a second PCR of roughly 6 to 12 cycles was run. TCRdb re-derived calls from the 5' RACE reads in MiXCR, one entry per CDR3 protein. The sample shows roughly 1 million distinct CDR3 sequences, roughly a quarter of them seen only once. This sample also belongs to another study, concerning T cells of mothers and their children. From that report: Second-PCR amplification with M1S added sample barcodes and 2-4 random nucleotides.

This clonotype originated in a girl aged 2-9 years in good health. The sample was blood. The gene calls are TRBV28 and TRBJ1-1, with a weak D call TRBD1 (5 bases). The CDR3 DNA reads as TGTGCCAGCAGTTTTAGCGGCAGGGCCGAAGCTTTCTTT. This sequence encodes CASSFSGRAEAFF.